Below are 15 T cell receptor beta chains sequenced from a single sample in a study of blood T cell repertoires in COVID-19. The protocol was immunoSEQ multiplex PCR, while the TCRdb copy is restricted to in-frame clones and leaves out a portion. The sample lists hundreds of thousands of clones; roughly 86% were seen once. Specimen: PBMCs or T cells enriched from blood (not recorded which). Every receptor here comes from a woman in her twenties or thirties with acute COVID-19.

The chain carries TRBV9 and TRBJ2-1; D call uncertain. CDR3 length: 14 amino acids. Germline CDR1 and CDR2: SGDLS and YYNGEE. Between the trimmed V and J ends, which lost 2 bases and 10 bases, there was a span of 16 bases. The CDR3 reads CASSVVPAGREQFF. CDR3 nucleotides: TGTGCCAGCAGCGTGGTCCCAGCAGGCCGCGAGCAGTTCTTC.

CDR3 region: CASSITGLPYEQYF. CDR3 DNA sequence: TGTGCCAGTAGTATAACAGGGTTGCCCTACGAGCAGTACTTC. V usage is TRBV19 and J usage is TRBJ2-7; D may be TRBD1 (6 bases). CDR1 and CDR2 (germline): LNHDA, SQIVND (reference sequence). There are 14 residues in the CDR3. Trimming cost V 2 bases and J 2 bases, with 10 bases left between them. Full variable domain (remainder filled in from reference TRBV19 and TRBJ2-7): DGGITQSPKYLFRKEGQNVTLSCEQNLNHDAMYWYRQDPGQGLRLIYYSQIVNDFQKGDIAEGYSVSREKKESFPLTVTSAQKNPTAFYLCASSITGLPYEQYFGPGTRLTVT.

V and J are TRBV7-2 and TRBJ1-2, with D possibly TRBD1 on 6 matching bases. The length of the CDR3 is 18 residues. CDR1 and CDR2 (germline): SGHTA, FQGNSA. Trimming stripped 5 bases from V and 0 bases from J, with 22 bases between. In nucleotides, the CDR3 is TGTGCCAGCAGCGTTCCGAGAGGGGGATTATCTACTAACTATGGCTACACCTTC. Its protein is CASSVPRGGLSTNYGYTF.

This clone was observed a handful of times. CDR3 bases: TGTGCCAGCTATAAACAGGGAGCTAACTATGGCTACACCTTC. It yields the protein CASYKQGANYGYTF. The chain is built from TRBV3-1 (or the pseudogene TRBV3-2) and TRBJ1-2; tentatively, D is TRBD1 (6 bases). V lost 8 bases, J lost 0 bases, and 13 bases lay in between. The CDR3 loop spans 14 amino acids. Looked up from germline, CDR1 is LGHDT and CDR2 is YNNKEL (reference sequence).

V usage is TRBV10-3 and J usage is TRBJ1-5; 12 nucleotides align to TRBD1. Germline lookup yields CDR1 ENHRY and CDR2 SYGVKD. This CDR3 is 18 amino acids long. Trimming took 5 bases from V and 3 from J; bases not matched to a gene: 11. CDR3 residues: CAISPSNRGQGANQPQHF. CDR3 DNA sequence: TGTGCCATCAGTCCTTCAAATAGGGGACAGGGGGCCAATCAGCCCCAGCATTTT.

The chain's CDR3 is CASSNRGYEQYF. The DNA for the CDR3 is TGCGCCAGCAGCAACAGGGGCTACGAGCAGTACTTC. The chain carries TRBV4-1 and TRBJ2-7; 7 positions match TRBD1. The CDR3 is 12 residues long. The ends lost 5 bases at V and 3 bases at J; junction bases unmatched: 1. The germline gives CDR1 MGHRA, CDR2 YSYEKL.

This clone was seen a single time. The CDR3 sequence: CASSTDSANSPLHF. The CDR3 bases are TGTGCCAGCTCAACGGACAGTGCCAATTCACCCCTCCACTTT. The chain links TRBV18 to TRBJ1-6; D possibly corresponds to TRBD1 (6 bases). The CDR3 spans 14 residues. Germline lookup yields CDR1 KGHSH and CDR2 LQKENI. Trimming pared 5 bases from V and 7 bases from J, leaving 12 bases between.

This chain connects TRBV5-1 to TRBJ2-2; D is perhaps TRBD1 (6 bases). The CDR3 has 15 amino acids. CDR1 is SGHRS and CDR2 is YFSETQ in the germline V gene. V shed 2 bases and J shed 1 base, with 9 bases lying between them. The CDR3 sequence: CASSFTGQNTGELFF. CDR3 nucleotides: TGCGCCAGCAGCTTCACGGGACAGAACACCGGGGAGCTGTTTTTT.

This clone has just one count. The chain combines TRBV13 with TRBJ1-1; 7 positions match TRBD1. Germline CDR1 PRHDT, CDR2 FYEKMQ (reference sequence). J lost 3 bases, V lost 1 base, and 2 bases had no gene match. CDR3 length: 14 amino acids. The DNA of the CDR3 is TGTGCCAGCAGCTTAGAGGGACAGTACACTGAAGCTTTCTTT. It codes for CASSLEGQYTEAFF. The full variable domain, with the rest looked up from reference TRBV13 and TRBJ1-1, is AAGVIQSPRHLIKEKRETATLKCYPIPRHDTVYWYQQGPGQDPQFLISFYEKMQSDKGSIPDRFSAQQFSDYHSELNMSSLELGDSALYFCASSLEGQYTEAFFGQGTRLTVV.

The table lists this clone with a count of one. This chain links TRBV5-4 with TRBJ2-2; D may be TRBD1 (6 bases). Germline CDR1 and CDR2: SGHNT and YYREEE (reference sequence). This CDR3 has 16 residues. Trimming cost V 1 base and J 4 bases, with 14 bases left between them. CDR3 protein: CASSLQGLRGTGELFF. In DNA form, the CDR3 reads TGTGCCAGCAGCTTGCAGGGGTTGAGGGGCACCGGGGAGCTGTTTTTT.

The rearrangement links TRBV6-1 to TRBJ2-1; 8 bases line up with TRBD1. With V trimmed by 3 bases and J by 5 bases, 6 bases remained unmatched. This CDR3 is built from 15 residues. Germline CDR1 MNHNS, CDR2 SASEGT. The CDR3 sequence: CASSDLAGGNNEQFF. The DNA for the CDR3 is TGTGCCAGCAGTGATTTGGCAGGGGGCAACAATGAGCAGTTCTTC.

This chain connects TRBV7-6 to TRBJ2-1, with 13 bases aligning to TRBD2. The germline gives CDR1 SGHVS, CDR2 FNYEAQ. The CDR3 covers 17 residues. After removal of 4 bases from V and 8 bases from J, the junction contained 11 bases not matched to a gene. The CDR3, as DNA: TGTGCCAGCAGCTCCCGATACCGGACTAGCGGGGGCGATGAGCAGTTCTTC. Amino acid sequence: CASSSRYRTSGGDEQFF.

In this sample, this clone turned up a few times. The chain recombines TRBV18 with TRBJ1-1; D call uncertain. The germline V and J ends were trimmed by 1 base and 6 bases, with 15 bases remaining between them. The CDR3 sequence is 15 residues long. In germline, CDR1 is KGHSH, CDR2 LQKENI. The CDR3 DNA sequence: TGTGCCAGCTCACCACAATTTGGGGAGTCTGCTGAAGCTTTCTTT. Amino acid sequence: CASSPQFGESAEAFF.

This clone was observed many times. The chain carries TRBV2 and TRBJ2-7, with a weak D call TRBD2 (5 bases). The CDR3 extends over 15 amino acids. Germline V gene lookup returns CDR1 SNHLY and CDR2 FYNNEI. Trimming took 7 bases from V and 1 from J, leaving 17 bases between them. The CDR3 loop reads CASIKGGQRSYEQYF. The CDR3 DNA follows: TGTGCCAGCATCAAAGGAGGCCAGCGATCCTACGAGCAGTACTTC.

This chain connects TRBV6-1 to TRBJ1-5; 8 bases match TRBD1. The ends lost 11 bases at V and 7 bases at J; junction bases unmatched: 13. The CDR3 has 14 residues. The V gene's germline CDR1 is MNHNS and CDR2 SASEGT. The CDR3 DNA is TGTGCCCCCACCGCAGGGGGCCTAAGACAGCCCCAGCATTTT. Amino acid sequence: CAPTAGGLRQPQHF.